This T cell receptor (beta chain) was sequenced for a study of blood T cell repertoires in COVID-19. The CDR3 contains 16 residues. Germline trimming cut 4 bases from V and 7 bases from J; bases unmatched to any gene: 10. Germline CDR1 reads SGHTA; CDR2 reads FQGNSA. Resolution of symptoms, clearance, or two negative PCRs was present in recovered Cohort 3 donors. The protocol was immunoSEQ multiplex PCR, while the TCRdb copy is restricted to in-frame clones and leaves out a portion. The data contain fewer than 400,000 clones, 89% of them singletons. V is TRBV7-2 and J is TRBJ1-2; TRBD1 aligns across 12 bases. The TCR comes from a man aged 55 to 69 who had recovered from COVID-19. Material: PBMCs or T cells enriched from blood (not recorded which). CDR3 sequence: CASSSHGTGGAGGYTF. CDR3 DNA sequence: TGTGCCAGCAGCTCCCACGGGACAGGGGGCGCGGGTGGCTACACCTTC.